A single sample is the source of the 23 T cell receptor beta chains below, sequenced in a study of T-cell memory formation after mild COVID-19. MiXCR was run by TCRdb on the 5' RACE reads, yielding one entry per CDR3 protein. The table lists about 560,000 distinct CDR3 sequences, more than 15% of them singletons. The sequenced material came from PBMCs or a T cell subset sorted from them (not recorded which). These receptors were obtained from an adult woman who had mild COVID-19 (a few samples of this study predate the infection). Cell type and time point are not known.

The chain has TRBV20-1 and TRBJ2-5; 15 bases fit TRBD2. The CDR3 has 17 amino acids. V trimming: 2 bases; J trimming: 5 bases; junction bases outside the gene matches: 9. The germline gives CDR1 DFQATT, CDR2 SNEGSKA (reference sequence). The CDR3 spells CSARIPGLAGGAETQYF. The DNA for the CDR3 is TGCAGTGCTAGAATTCCGGGACTAGCGGGAGGCGCCGAGACCCAGTACTTC.

This clonotype has only a few counts. The chain has TRBV19 and TRBJ2-1; D remains ambiguous. The CDR3 has 13 residues. CDR1 is LNHDA, CDR2 SQIVND, per germline (reference sequence). Trimming pared 3 bases from V and 5 bases from J, leaving 8 bases between. CDR3 DNA: TGTGCCAGTAGTATGGAAAGAAACAATGAGCAGTTCTTC. As protein: CASSMERNNEQFF.

This clonotype was found a few times. The chain carries TRBV7-9 and TRBJ1-1; D unclear. This CDR3 has 15 amino acids. V shed 2 bases and J shed 1 base, with 11 bases lying between them. Germline V CDR1 and CDR2: SEHNR, FQNEAQ (reference sequence). The CDR3 here is CASSLNVGTNTEAFF. Here the CDR3 DNA reads TGTGCCAGCAGCTTAAACGTTGGTACGAACACTGAAGCTTTCTTT.

In the case of this clonotype: This may stem from a read error, because a much larger clone lies one nucleotide away. The chain uses TRBV5-1 and TRBJ1-2; TRBD1 matches 11 bases. The V gene's germline CDR1 is SGHRS and CDR2 YFSETQ. The CDR3 loop spans 14 amino acids. Unmatched junction bases numbered 2, after V lost 3 bases and J lost 4 bases. CDR3 sequence (DNA): TGCGCCAGCAGCTCGGGACAGGGGGTCTATGGCTACACCTTC. This translates into CASSSGQGVYGYTF.

The chain joins TRBV7-9 to TRBJ2-5; 7 bases map to TRBD2. The CDR3 spans 15 residues. The V gene's germline CDR1 is SEHNR and CDR2 FQNEAQ (reference sequence). J gave up 3 bases and V 5 bases, and 9 bases lay outside the gene matches. The CDR3 loop reads CASSEYPGGEETQYF. The CDR3, as DNA: TGTGCCAGCAGCGAGTACCCGGGGGGAGAAGAGACCCAGTACTTC.

This chain joins TRBV4-1 and TRBJ2-1, with a possible D match to TRBD2 (6 bases). Germline CDR1 MGHRA, CDR2 YSYEKL. The V gene lost 1 base and the J gene lost 8 bases, with 15 bases spanning the gap. The CDR3 spans 15 residues. The CDR3 nucleotides are TGCGCCAGCAGCCAAGTTCGGGGGAGCATGGATGAGCAGTTCTTC. Amino acids: CASSQVRGSMDEQFF.

The sample holds many counts of this clonotype. The gene calls are TRBV6-5 and TRBJ2-1; 11 bases align to TRBD2. V lost 6 bases, J lost 9 bases, and 25 bases stayed unmatched. The CDR3 sequence is 20 residues long. The germline gives CDR1 MNHEY, CDR2 SVGAGI. This CDR3 reads CASSRDRTGGTSGATREQFF. CDR3 nucleotide sequence: TGTGCCAGCAGCCGAGACAGAACGGGAGGGACTAGCGGAGCTACCCGTGAGCAGTTCTTC.

In this sample, this clonotype turned up a few times. This sequence joins TRBV7-8 and TRBJ2-1, with D possibly TRBD1 on 6 matching bases. This CDR3 is 16 amino acids long. CDR1 is SGHVS, CDR2 FQNEAQ, per germline. Trimming took off 2 bases at V and 0 bases at J, with 11 bases between the two ends. CDR3 sequence (DNA): TGTGCCAGCAGCTTAAATGGACAGAGCTCCTACAATGAGCAGTTCTTC. The encoded protein is CASSLNGQSSYNEQFF.

This clonotype was recorded a few times. The gene calls are TRBV9 and TRBJ2-3, with 7 bases identical to TRBD1. The CDR3 is made up of 11 amino acids. V lost 3 bases, J lost 11 bases, and 3 bases stayed unmatched. Germline loops: CDR1 SGDLS, CDR2 YYNGEE. CDR3 protein: CASSATGRQYF. The CDR3, as DNA: TGTGCCAGCAGCGCGACAGGGAGGCAGTATTTT.

The rearrangement links TRBV3-1 to TRBJ2-7; 7 bases are a match to TRBD2. Germline V gives CDR1 LGHDT, CDR2 YNNKEL (reference sequence). J gave up 2 bases and V 1 base, and 5 bases lay outside the gene matches. The CDR3 is 15 amino acids. CDR3 sequence: CASSQGGAGAYEQYF. Here the CDR3 DNA reads TGTGCCAGCAGCCAAGGGGGTGCGGGAGCCTACGAGCAGTACTTC.

This clonotype turned up a few times. V and J are TRBV30 and TRBJ1-2, with unresolved D. Trimming took off 2 bases at V and 4 bases at J, with 11 bases between the two ends. The CDR3 consists of 13 residues. Looked up from germline, CDR1 is GTSNPN and CDR2 is SVGIG (reference sequence). Here the CDR3 reads CAWSSGNFYGYTF. CDR3 DNA sequence: TGTGCCTGGAGTTCGGGGAATTTCTATGGCTACACCTTC.

This clonotype was counted between two and nine times. This rearrangement joins TRBV5-8 to TRBJ2-7; TRBD1 matches 10 bases. With 3 bases clipped from V and 5 bases from J, the junction kept 11 bases outside the gene matches. Germline V lookup: CDR1 SGHTS, CDR2 YDEGEE. The length of the CDR3 is 16 residues. Written as DNA, the CDR3 is TGTGCCAGCAGCTGGGAGGTCGGGGACAGGGGCGACGAGCAGTACTTC. Residues: CASSWEVGDRGDEQYF.

The chain recombines TRBV4-1 with TRBJ2-3; 13 bases agree with TRBD2. This CDR3 region has 17 residues. Germline V gene lookup returns CDR1 MGHRA and CDR2 YSYEKL. Trimming took 3 bases from V and 9 from J; bases not matched to a gene: 12. In DNA form, the CDR3 reads TGCGCCAGCAGCCAGGCCTGGACTAGCGGGAGCCCCCCCACGCAGTATTTT. Translated: CASSQAWTSGSPPTQYF.

The chain uses TRBV4-1 and TRBJ2-2; 7 positions match TRBD2. CDR1 MGHRA and CDR2 YSYEKL come from the germline V gene. The CDR3 runs to 16 residues. V shed 3 bases, J shed 4 bases, and the junction held 8 bases outside the gene matches. CDR3 in amino acids: CASSHPPLAATGELFF. The DNA for the CDR3 is TGCGCCAGCAGCCATCCCCCGCTAGCGGCCACCGGGGAGCTGTTTTTT.

The CDR3 sequence is CASKDAASTDTQYF. The DNA for the CDR3 is TGTGCCAGCAAGGACGCAGCTAGCACAGATACGCAGTATTTT. The J gene is TRBJ2-3, the V gene TRBV12-3 or TRBV12-4; D is unclear. Deletions cut 7 bases from V and 0 bases from J, with 11 bases between. The CDR3 covers 14 residues.

The rearrangement links TRBV7-2 to TRBJ1-1; 9 positions agree with TRBD1. Trimming took 5 bases from V and 6 from J; bases not matched to a gene: 10. This CDR3 contains 15 residues. Germline-derived CDR1 and CDR2 are SGHTA and FQGNSA. The CDR3 bases are TGTGCCAGCAGCCCTGGGACAGGGTTGGGATCTGAAGCTTTCTTT. Protein: CASSPGTGLGSEAFF.

J is TRBJ2-1 and V is TRBV10-1; 9 bases are shared with TRBD2. The CDR3 loop spans 17 amino acids. Trimming removed 2 bases from V and 5 bases from J; junction bases left unmatched: 10. Germline V gene data show CDR1 as WNHNN and CDR2 as SYGVQD (reference sequence). The CDR3 reads CASSEPPREGRNNEQFF. CDR3 nucleotides: TGCGCCAGCAGTGAGCCCCCGCGGGAGGGCCGAAACAATGAGCAGTTCTTC.

The genes are TRBV10-3 and TRBJ2-1; 11 nucleotides agree with TRBD2. The CDR3 sequence is 15 residues long. Germline-derived CDR1 and CDR2 are ENHRY and SYGVKD. The J segment lost 7 bases and the V segment lost 4 bases, leaving 6 bases of the junction unmatched. This CDR3 reads CAISGSGGARNEQFF. As DNA, the CDR3 is TGTGCCATCAGTGGTAGCGGGGGGGCCCGGAATGAGCAGTTCTTC.

The rearrangement joins TRBV12-3 or TRBV12-4 to TRBJ2-6; D may be TRBD1 (6 bases). This CDR3 is built from 14 residues. V dropped 6 bases and J dropped 1 base, with 7 bases sitting between them. This chain's CDR3 is CASRTGSGANVLTF. DNA of the CDR3: TGTGCCAGCAGGACAGGTTCTGGGGCCAACGTCCTGACTTTC.

The table lists this clonotype with a few counts. This chain uses TRBV30 with TRBJ2-7; 9 bases are a match to TRBD1. Trimming cost V 7 bases and J 3 bases; bases outside gene matches: 10. Germline V lookup: CDR1 GTSNPN, CDR2 SVGIG (reference sequence). This CDR3 spans 14 amino acids. As DNA, the CDR3 is TGTGCCTACTCAGCCGGGACAGGGATCTACGAGCAGTACTTC. The encoded protein is CAYSAGTGIYEQYF.

This clonotype has a handful of counts. The chain employs TRBV7-6 and TRBJ2-5; D unresolved. The germline gives CDR1 SGHVS, CDR2 FNYEAQ. The CDR3 contains 18 residues. V lost 5 bases to trimming and J lost 2 bases, with 24 bases between them. The CDR3 spells CASSTLPTELTHQETQYF. The CDR3 DNA is TGTGCCAGCAGCACGTTGCCCACAGAACTCACACATCAAGAGACCCAGTACTTC. The full variable domain, its missing parts supplied by reference TRBV7-6 and TRBJ2-5, is GAGVSQSPRYKVTKRGQDVALRCDPISGHVSLYWYRQALGQGPEFLTYFNYEAQQDKSGLPNDRFSAERPEGSISTLTIQRTEQRDSAMYRCASSTLPTELTHQETQYFGPGTRLLVL.

This clonotype was observed a handful of times. This chain uses TRBV7-3 with TRBJ2-2; D remains ambiguous. This CDR3 region has 13 residues. In germline, CDR1 is SGHTA, CDR2 FQGTGA. Trimming pared 5 bases from V and 6 bases from J, leaving 10 bases between. CDR3 residues: CASSPSHSGELFF. Here the CDR3 DNA reads TGTGCCAGCAGCCCATCCCATTCCGGGGAGCTGTTTTTT.

This clonotype was picked up a small number of times. V is TRBV14 and J is TRBJ2-1; TRBD2 matches at 13 bases. Germline loops: CDR1 SGHDN, CDR2 FVKESK. The V and J ends lost 0 bases and 4 bases, in that order; junction bases with no gene match: 3. The CDR3 length is 17 residues. The CDR3 reads CASSQERTSGGYNEQFF. CDR3 DNA: TGTGCCAGCAGCCAAGAGAGGACTAGCGGGGGTTACAATGAGCAGTTCTTC.